This TCR beta chain was observed in a study of shared clonotypes between healthy human individuals. Authors' data handling: Junction-only sequences without quality scores were provided by ImmunoSEQ, so filtering was different. Libraries were prepared by immunoSEQ multiplex PCR; TCRdb keeps only in-frame clonotypes and omits some of them. That table is the source of V, J and clone size, and D and trimming were worked out from the DNA. The sample carries over 2 million clones, approximately 95% recorded once. Overall study findings and caveats: Represented genetic and exposure-history diversity was restricted by having few donors.

On this clone itself: What it recognizes is unknown.

Naive CD8 cells were CD45RO-negative, positively selected for CCR7, excluding terminally differentiated effector memory CD45RA+ cells. The V and J ends lost 1 base and 1 base respectively, with 13 bases between them. From germline, CDR1 is GTSNPN and CDR2 SVGIG (reference sequence). CDR3 size: 15 residues. Material for sequencing was naive CD8+ T cells sorted from blood. The chain combines TRBV30 with TRBJ1-2; no clear D. The origin of this receptor is a man aged 18 to 30 in good health. The DNA for the CDR3 is TGTGCCTGGAGTGGATATAGGGAGGTTAACTATGGCTACACCTTC. The encoded protein is CAWSGYREVNYGYTF.